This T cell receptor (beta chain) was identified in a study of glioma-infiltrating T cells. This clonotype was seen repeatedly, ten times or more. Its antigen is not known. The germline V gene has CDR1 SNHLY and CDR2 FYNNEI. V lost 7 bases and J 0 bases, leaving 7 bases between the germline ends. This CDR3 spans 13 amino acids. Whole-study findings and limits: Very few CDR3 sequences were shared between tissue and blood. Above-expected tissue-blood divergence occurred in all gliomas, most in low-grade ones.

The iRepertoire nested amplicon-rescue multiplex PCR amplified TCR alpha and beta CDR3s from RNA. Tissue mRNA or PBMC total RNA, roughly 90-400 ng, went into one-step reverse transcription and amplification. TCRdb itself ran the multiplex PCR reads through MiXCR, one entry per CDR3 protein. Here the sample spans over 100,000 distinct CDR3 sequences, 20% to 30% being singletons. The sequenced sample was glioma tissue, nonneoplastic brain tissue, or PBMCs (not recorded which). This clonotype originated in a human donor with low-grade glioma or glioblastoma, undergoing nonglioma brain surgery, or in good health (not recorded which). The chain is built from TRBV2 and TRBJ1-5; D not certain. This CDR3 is CASTGGSNQPQHF. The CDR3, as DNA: TGTGCCAGCACCGGAGGTAGCAATCAGCCCCAGCATTTT. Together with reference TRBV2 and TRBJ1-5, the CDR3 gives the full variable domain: EPEVTQTPSHQVTQMGQEVILRCVPISNHLYFYWYRQILGQKVEFLVSFYNNEISEKSEIFDDQFSVERPDGSNFTLKIRSTKLEDSAMYFCASTGGSNQPQHFGDGTRLSIL.